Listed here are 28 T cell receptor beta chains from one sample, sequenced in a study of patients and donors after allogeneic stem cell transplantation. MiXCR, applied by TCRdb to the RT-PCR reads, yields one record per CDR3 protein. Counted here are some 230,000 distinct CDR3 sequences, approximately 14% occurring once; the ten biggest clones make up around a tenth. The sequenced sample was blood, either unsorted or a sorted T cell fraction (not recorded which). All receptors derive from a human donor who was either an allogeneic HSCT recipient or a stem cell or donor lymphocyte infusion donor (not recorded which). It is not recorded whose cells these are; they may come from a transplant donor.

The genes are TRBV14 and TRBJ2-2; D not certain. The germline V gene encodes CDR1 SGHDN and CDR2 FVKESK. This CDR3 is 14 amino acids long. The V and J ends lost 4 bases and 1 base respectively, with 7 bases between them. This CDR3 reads CASSPRRNTGELFF. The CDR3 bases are TGTGCCAGCAGCCCCCGCCGGAACACCGGGGAGCTGTTTTTT. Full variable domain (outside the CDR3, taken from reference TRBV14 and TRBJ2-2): EAGVTQFPSHSVIEKGQTVTLRCDPISGHDNLYWYRRVMGKEIKFLLHFVKESKQDESGMPNNRFLAERTGGTYSTLKVQPAELEDSGVYFCASSPRRNTGELFFGEGSRLTVL.

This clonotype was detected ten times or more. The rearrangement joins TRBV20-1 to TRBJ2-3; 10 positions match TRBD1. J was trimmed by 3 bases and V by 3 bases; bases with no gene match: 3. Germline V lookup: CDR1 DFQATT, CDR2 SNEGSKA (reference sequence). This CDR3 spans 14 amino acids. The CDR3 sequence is CSARTGGWTDTQYF. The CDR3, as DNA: TGCAGTGCTAGGACAGGGGGCTGGACAGATACGCAGTATTTT.

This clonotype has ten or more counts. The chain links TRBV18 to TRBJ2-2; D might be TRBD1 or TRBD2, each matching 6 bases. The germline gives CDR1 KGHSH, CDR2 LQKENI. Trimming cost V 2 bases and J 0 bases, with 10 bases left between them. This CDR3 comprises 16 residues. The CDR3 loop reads CASSPAGHSNTGELFF. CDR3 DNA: TGTGCCAGCTCACCAGCGGGACACTCGAACACCGGGGAGCTGTTTTTT.

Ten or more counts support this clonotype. Here the CDR3 reads CASRLPLDSEKLFF. CDR3 nucleotides: TGTGCCAGCAGGCTGCCTTTGGACAGCGAAAAACTGTTTTTT. The J gene is TRBJ1-4, the V gene TRBV6-2 or TRBV6-3; tentatively, D is TRBD1 (6 bases). The germline CDR1 and CDR2 sequences are MNHEY and SVGEGT. The CDR3 consists of 14 residues. The V and J ends lost 6 bases and 8 bases respectively, with 16 bases between them.

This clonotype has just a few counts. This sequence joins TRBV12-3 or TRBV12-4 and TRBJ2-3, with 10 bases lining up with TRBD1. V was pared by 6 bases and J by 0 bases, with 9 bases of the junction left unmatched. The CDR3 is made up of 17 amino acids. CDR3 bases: TGTGCCAGCAGGGCCTTGACGGGACAGGGGAGCACAGATACGCAGTATTTT. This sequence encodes CASRALTGQGSTDTQYF.

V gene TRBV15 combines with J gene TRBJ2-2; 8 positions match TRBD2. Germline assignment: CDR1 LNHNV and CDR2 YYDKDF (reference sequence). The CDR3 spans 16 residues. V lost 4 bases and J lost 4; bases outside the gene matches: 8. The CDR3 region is CATSNLGGGRTGELFF. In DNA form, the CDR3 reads TGTGCCACCAGCAACCTCGGGGGGGGGCGCACCGGGGAGCTGTTTTTT.

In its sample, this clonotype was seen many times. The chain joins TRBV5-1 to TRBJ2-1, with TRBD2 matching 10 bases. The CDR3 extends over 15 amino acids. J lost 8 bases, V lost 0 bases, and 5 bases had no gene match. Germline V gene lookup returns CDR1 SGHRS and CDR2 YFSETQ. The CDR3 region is CASSLGLAGIDEQFF. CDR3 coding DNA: TGCGCCAGCAGCTTGGGACTAGCGGGTATCGATGAGCAGTTCTTC.

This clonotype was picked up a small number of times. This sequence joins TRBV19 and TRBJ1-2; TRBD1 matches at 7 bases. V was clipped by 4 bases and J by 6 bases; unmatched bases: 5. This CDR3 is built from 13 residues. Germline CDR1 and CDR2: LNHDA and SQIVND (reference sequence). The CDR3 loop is CASSTHRGDGYTF. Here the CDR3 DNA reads TGTGCCAGTAGTACTCACAGGGGAGATGGCTACACCTTC.

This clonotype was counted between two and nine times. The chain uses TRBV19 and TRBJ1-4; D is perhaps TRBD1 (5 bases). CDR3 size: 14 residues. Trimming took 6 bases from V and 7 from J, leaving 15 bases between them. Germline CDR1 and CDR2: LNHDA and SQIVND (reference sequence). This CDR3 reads CASRDGGSSEKLFF. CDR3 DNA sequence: TGTGCCAGTAGAGACGGGGGGAGTTCTGAAAAACTGTTTTTT.

CDR3 sequence (DNA): TGTGCCAGCAGCGAAAAGGGACAGGGAGGGCAGACCCAGTACTTC. As protein: CASSEKGQGGQTQYF. The chain recombines TRBV9 with TRBJ2-5; TRBD1 matches 9 bases. Unmatched junction bases numbered 9, after V lost 3 bases and J lost 6 bases. The CDR3 extends over 15 amino acids. The germline CDR1 and CDR2 sequences are SGDLS and YYNGEE.

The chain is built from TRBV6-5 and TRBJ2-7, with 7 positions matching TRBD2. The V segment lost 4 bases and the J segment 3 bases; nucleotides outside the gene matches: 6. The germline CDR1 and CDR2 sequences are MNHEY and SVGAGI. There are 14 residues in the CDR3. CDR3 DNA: TGTGCCAGCAGTTTTAGCGGGCCTAACTACGAGCAGTACTTC. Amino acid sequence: CASSFSGPNYEQYF.

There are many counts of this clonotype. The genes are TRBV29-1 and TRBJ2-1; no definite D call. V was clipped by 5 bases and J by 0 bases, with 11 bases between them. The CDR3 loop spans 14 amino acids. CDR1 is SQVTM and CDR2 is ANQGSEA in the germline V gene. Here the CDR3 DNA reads TGCAGCGTTTGGTCGGGTAGCTCCTACAATGAGCAGTTCTTC. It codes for CSVWSGSSYNEQFF.

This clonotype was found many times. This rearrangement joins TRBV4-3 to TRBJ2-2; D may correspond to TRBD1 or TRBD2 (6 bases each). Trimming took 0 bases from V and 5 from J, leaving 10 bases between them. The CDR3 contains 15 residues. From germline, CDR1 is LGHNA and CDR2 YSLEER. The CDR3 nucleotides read TGCGCCAGCAGCCAAGATGGAGGGGGGACCGGGGAGCTGTTTTTT. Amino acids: CASSQDGGGTGELFF.

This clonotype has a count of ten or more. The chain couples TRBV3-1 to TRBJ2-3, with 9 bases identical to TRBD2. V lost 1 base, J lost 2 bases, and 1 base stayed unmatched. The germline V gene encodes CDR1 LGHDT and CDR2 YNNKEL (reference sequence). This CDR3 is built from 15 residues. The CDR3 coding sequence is TGTGCCAGCAGCCAAGGACTAGCGGTCACAGATACGCAGTATTTT. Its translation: CASSQGLAVTDTQYF.

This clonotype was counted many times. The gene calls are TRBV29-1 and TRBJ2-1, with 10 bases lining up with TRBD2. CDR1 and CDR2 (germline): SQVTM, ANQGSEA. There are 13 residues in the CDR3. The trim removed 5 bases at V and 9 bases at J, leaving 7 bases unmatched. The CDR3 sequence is CSVSLAGVGEQFF. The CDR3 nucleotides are TGCAGCGTTAGCCTAGCGGGAGTTGGTGAGCAGTTCTTC.

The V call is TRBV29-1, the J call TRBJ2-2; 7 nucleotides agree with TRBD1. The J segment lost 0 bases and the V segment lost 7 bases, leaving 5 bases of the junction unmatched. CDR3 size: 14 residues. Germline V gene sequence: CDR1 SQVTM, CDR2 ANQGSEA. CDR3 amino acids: CSAQGVTNTGELFF. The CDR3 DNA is TGCAGCGCCCAGGGGGTTACGAACACCGGGGAGCTGTTTTTT.

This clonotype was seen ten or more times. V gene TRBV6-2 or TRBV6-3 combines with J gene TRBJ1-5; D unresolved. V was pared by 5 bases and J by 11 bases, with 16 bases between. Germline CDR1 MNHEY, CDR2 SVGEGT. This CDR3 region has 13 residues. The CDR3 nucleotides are TGTGCCAGCAGTCCCCTGGGCCGCATGGCCCAGCATTTT. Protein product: CASSPLGRMAQHF.

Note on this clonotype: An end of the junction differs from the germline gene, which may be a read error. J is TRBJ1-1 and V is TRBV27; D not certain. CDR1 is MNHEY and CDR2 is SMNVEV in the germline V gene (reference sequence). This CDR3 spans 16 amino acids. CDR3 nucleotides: TGTACCAGCAGTTTTAAGGCAGGAACATTGGGCACTGAAGCTTTCTTT. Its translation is CTSSFKAGTLGTEAFF.

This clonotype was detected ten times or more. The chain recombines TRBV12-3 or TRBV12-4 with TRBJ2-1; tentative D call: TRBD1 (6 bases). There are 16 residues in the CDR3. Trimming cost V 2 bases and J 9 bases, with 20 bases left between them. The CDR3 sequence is CASSLRVGVGGGEQFF. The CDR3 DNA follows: TGTGCCAGCAGTTTAAGGGTCGGGGTAGGGGGTGGTGAGCAGTTCTTC.

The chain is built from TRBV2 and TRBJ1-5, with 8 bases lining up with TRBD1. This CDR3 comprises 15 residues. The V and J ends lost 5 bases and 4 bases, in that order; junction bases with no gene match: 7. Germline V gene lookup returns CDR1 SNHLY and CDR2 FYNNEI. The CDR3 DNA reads TGTGCCAGCAGTACCGAAGGACAGGGAAATCAGCCCCAGCATTTT. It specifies CASSTEGQGNQPQHF.

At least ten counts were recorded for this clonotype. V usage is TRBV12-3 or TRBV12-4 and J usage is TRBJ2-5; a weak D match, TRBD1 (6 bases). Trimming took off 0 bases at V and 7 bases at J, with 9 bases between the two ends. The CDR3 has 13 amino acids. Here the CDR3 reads CASSLAQGWTQYF. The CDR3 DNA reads TGTGCCAGCAGTTTAGCTCAGGGGTGGACCCAGTACTTC.

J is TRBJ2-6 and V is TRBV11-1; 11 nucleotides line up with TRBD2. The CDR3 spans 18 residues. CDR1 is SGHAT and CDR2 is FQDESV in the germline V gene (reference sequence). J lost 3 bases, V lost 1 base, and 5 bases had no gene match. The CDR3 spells CASSLGSSGGFGANVLTF. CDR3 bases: TGTGCCAGCAGCTTAGGTTCTAGCGGGGGGTTTGGGGCCAACGTCCTGACTTTC. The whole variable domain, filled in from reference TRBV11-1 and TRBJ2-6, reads EAEVAQSPRYKITEKSQAVAFWCDPISGHATLYWYRQILGQGPELLVQFQDESVVDDSQLPKDRFSAERLKGVDSTLKIQPAELGDSAMYLCASSLGSSGGFGANVLTFGAGSRLTVL.

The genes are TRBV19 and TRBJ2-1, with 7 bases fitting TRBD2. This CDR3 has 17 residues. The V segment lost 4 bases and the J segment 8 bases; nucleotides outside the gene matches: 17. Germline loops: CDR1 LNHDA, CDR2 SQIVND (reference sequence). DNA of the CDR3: TGTGCCAGTAGTAGTGGGGTTATGGGGGAGGGCCTCCATGAGCAGTTCTTC. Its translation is CASSSGVMGEGLHEQFF. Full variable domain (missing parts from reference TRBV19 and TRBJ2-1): DGGITQSPKYLFRKEGQNVTLSCEQNLNHDAMYWYRQDPGQGLRLIYYSQIVNDFQKGDIAEGYSVSREKKESFPLTVTSAQKNPTAFYLCASSSGVMGEGLHEQFFGPGTRLTVL.

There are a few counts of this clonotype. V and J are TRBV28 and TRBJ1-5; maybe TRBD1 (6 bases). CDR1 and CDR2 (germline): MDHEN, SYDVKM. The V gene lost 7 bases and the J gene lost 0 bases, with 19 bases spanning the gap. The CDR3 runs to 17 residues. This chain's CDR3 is CASNRQVRGYSNQPQHF. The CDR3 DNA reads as TGTGCCAGCAACCGACAGGTACGGGGTTATAGCAATCAGCCCCAGCATTTT.

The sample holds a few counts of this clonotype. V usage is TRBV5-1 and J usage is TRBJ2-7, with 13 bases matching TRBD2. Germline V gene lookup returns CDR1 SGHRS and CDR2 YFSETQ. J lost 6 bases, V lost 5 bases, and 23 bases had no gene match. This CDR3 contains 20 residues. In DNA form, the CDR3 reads TGCGCCAGCAGTTTGATCCCCGGACTAGCGGGAGCAAGCGGGTCAGCCGAGCAGTACTTC. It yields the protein CASSLIPGLAGASGSAEQYF.

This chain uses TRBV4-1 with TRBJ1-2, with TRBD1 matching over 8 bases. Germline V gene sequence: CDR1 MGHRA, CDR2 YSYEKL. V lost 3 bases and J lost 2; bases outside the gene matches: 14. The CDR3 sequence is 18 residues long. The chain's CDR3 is CASSHPPQTDRGNYGYTF. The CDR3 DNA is TGCGCCAGCAGCCATCCCCCCCAAACCGACAGGGGAAACTATGGCTACACCTTC.

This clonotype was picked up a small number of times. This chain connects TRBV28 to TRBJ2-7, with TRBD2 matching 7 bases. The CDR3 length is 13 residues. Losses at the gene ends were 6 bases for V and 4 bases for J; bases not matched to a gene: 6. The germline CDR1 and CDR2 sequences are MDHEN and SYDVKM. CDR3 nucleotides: TGTGCCAGCAGGAAAGCGGGACCGTACGAGCAGTACTTC. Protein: CASRKAGPYEQYF.

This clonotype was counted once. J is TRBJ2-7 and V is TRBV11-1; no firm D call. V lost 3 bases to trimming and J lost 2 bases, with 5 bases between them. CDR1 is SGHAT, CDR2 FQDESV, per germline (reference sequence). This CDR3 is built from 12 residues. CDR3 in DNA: TGTGCCAGCAGCTTGAAAACCTACGAGCAGTACTTC. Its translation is CASSLKTYEQYF.